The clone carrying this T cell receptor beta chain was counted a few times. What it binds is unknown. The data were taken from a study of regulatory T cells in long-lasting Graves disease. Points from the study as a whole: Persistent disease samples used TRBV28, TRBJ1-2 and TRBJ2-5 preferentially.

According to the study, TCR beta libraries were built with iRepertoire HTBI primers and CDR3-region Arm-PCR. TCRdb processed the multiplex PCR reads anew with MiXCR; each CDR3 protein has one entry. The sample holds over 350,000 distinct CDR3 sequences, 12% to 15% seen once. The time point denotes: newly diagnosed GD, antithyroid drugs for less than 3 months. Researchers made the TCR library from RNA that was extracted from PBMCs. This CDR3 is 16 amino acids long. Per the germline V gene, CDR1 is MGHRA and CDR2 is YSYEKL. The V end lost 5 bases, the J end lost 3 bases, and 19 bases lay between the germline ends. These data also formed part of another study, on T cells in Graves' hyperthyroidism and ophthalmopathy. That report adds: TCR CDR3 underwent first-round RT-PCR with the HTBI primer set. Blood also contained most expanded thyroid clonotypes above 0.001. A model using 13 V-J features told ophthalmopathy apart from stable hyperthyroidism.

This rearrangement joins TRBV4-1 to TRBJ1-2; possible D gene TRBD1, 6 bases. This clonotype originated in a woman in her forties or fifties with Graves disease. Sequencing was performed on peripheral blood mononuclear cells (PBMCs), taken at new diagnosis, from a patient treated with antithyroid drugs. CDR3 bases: TGCGCCAGCAGCGCTCCAGGGGCCACGACCCACTATGGCTACACCTTC. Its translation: CASSAPGATTHYGYTF.